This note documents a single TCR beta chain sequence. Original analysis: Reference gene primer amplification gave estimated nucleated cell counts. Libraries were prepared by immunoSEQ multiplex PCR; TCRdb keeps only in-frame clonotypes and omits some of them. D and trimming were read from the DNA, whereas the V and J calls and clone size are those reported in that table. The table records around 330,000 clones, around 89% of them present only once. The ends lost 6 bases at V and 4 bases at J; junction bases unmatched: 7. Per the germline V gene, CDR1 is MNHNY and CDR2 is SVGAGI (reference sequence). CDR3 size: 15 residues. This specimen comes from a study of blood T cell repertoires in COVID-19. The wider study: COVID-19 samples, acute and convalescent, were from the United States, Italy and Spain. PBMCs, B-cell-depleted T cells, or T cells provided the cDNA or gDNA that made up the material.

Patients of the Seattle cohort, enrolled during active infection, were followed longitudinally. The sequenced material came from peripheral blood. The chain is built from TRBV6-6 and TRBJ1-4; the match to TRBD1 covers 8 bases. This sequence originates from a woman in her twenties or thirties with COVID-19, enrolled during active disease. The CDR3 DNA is TGTGCCAGCAGGCGGACAGGGTCCCTTAATGAAAAACTGTTTTTT. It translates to CASRRTGSLNEKLFF.